This T cell receptor beta chain is from a study of response to subunit inactivated influenza vaccine (dated by TCRdb to 2016 to 2018). Context from the whole study: Deep quantitative T cell receptor repertoire profiling was used in the study to track responses to a trivalent subunit inactivated influenza vaccine.

What the research found in general, with its limitations: It was suggested by the authors that each seasonal influenza vaccination may recruit only a limited number of new T cells.

Libraries were made using RT-PCR. Data came from an Illumina HiSeq 2500. TCRdb took the public reads, trimmed them with fastp at Q25, ran MiXCR for clone calling and kept in-frame beta chains. When rows share a CDR3 protein, they turn into one entry using the most common DNA and genes. The sample records 430,000 or so distinct CDR3 sequences, approximately 9.9% of which are singletons. The top ten hold over 9.5% of the sample. Sample time point, as interpreted from the label and publication: 40 to 45 days after influenza vaccine administration. This clonotype has at least ten counts. This clone's antigen is unknown. The input lacks base qualities; no much larger clone sits a single base away. Trimmed from V: 2 bases; trimmed from J: 4 bases; junction bases lacking a gene match: 8. Per the germline V gene (reference sequence), DFQATT is the CDR1 and SNEGSKA is the CDR2. There are 15 amino acids in the CDR3, from cysteine to phenylalanine inclusive. Kept here is only the CDR3 DNA, which spans 45 bases and is read in frame from base 1.

This TCR came from a man in his fifties or sixties who received an inactivated influenza vaccine. Donor details come from another sample of the same person, matched by shared clones. The chain employs TRBV20-1 and TRBJ1-5, with TRBD1 identical over 7 junction bases. The sample was PBMCs from blood, taken 35 to 45 days after vaccination. The CDR3 corresponds to CSARPDRVRNQPQHF. The DNA sequence is TGCAGTGCTAGACCCGACAGGGTAAGGAATCAGCCCCAGCATTTT.